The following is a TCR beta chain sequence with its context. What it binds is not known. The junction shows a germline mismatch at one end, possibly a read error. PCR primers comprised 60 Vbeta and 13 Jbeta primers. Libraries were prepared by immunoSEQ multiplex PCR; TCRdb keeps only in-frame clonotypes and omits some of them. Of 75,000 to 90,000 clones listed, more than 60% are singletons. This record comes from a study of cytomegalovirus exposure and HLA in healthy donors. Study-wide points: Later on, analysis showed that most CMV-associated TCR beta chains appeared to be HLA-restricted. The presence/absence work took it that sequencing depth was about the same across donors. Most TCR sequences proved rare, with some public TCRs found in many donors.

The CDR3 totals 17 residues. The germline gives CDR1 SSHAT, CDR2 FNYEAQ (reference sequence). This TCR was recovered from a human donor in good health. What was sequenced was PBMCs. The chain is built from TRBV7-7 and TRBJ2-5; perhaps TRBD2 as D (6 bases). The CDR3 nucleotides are TGTGCTAGCAGCCTAAGATCCGGGACTTATAGCCAAGAGACCCAGTACTTC. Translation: CASSLRSGTYSQETQYF.